This T cell receptor beta chain was captured in a study of tissue T cells after allogeneic stem cell transplantation. Time point given: mouse harvest day 7 after allogeneic transplant. Mouse grafts combined 10^7 T-cell-depleted bone marrow cells with 10^6 splenic CD5+ T cells. This mouse GVHD model was MHC-mismatched B6 to BALB/c, profiled day 7 or 14. Remarks on this clone: Its matching antigen is unknown. The gene names given are mouse names. With the read ending 1 residue before the CDR3 end, the germline J gene is used to fill in that end.

TCRbeta CDR3 was sequenced at survey depth with template counts. The method was immunoSEQ multiplex PCR; TCRdb's version includes in-frame clones alone and lacks a portion of them. The data hold several thousand clones, with roughly 50% observed a single time. Whole-study findings and limits: The study did not identify alloreactive or antigen-specific tissue TCRs, and some clones might be persisting host cells. Tissue-detected TCR repertoire was only partly captured by blood and spleen T cells.

V trimming: 9 bases; J trimming: 1 base; junction bases outside the gene matches: 2. CDR1 and CDR2 (germline): LGHDT, YNNKQL (reference sequence). There are 13 residues in the CDR3. Sequences were obtained from lymph node tissue. This clonotype was sampled from a female BALB/c mouse given C57BL/6 T cells with graft-versus-host disease after an allogeneic hematopoietic cell transplant. The chain joins TRBV4 to TRBJ2-2, with TRBD1 identical over 7 bases. The CDR3 loop is CASGTENTGQLYF. The part of the CDR3 DNA that was read is TGTGCCAGTGGGACAGAAAACACCGGGCAGCTCTAC.